This T cell receptor beta chain originates from a study of molecular identifiers for immune sequencing clone quantification. Overall study: In the replicates, RNA derived from around 20,000 or 99,000 naive CD8 cells was divided into five parts, and four were sequenced. Study-level results: Clones above 20 RNA copies contained over 99% of effector molecules but under 1% of naive ones. Clone sizes that are highly expanded could be underestimated when identical TCR molecules share a barcode.

Generation of bulk TCR libraries relied on previously described methods and listed TCR primers. Each CDR3 protein gets one entry after TCRdb re-called the PCR reads with MiXCR. Among around 460,000 distinct CDR3 sequences, about 26% were seen once, and the ten largest hold around 0.78%. Regarding this clonotype: Its matching antigen is unknown. This sequence may be a read error, since a much larger clone differs from it by one base.

The CDR3 extends over 14 amino acids. The V gene's germline CDR1 is DFQATT and CDR2 SNEGSKA (reference sequence). The sequence came from a human donor in good health. Some libraries in this study had Jurkat cell RNA spiked in. The gene calls are TRBV20-1 and TRBJ1-6, with 7 bases fitting TRBD1. The sample consisted of naive CD8+ T cells from blood, with Jurkat cell RNA spiked in. Noted subset: FACS-sorted CD8+CD4-CCR7+CD45RA+ naive T cells. In nucleotides, the CDR3 is TGCAGTGCTAGAGATCGCAGGGGGAATTCACCCCCCCACTTT. Translation gives CSARDRRGNSPPHF.